The clone carrying this T cell receptor beta chain came up a few times. The PCR had 60 Vbeta and 13 Jbeta primers. The data were produced by immunoSEQ multiplex PCR, yet TCRdb's version contains in-frame clones alone and is incomplete. The data contain roughly 120,000 clones, 80% of them singletons. The data stem from a study of cytomegalovirus exposure and HLA in healthy donors. V lost 6 bases and J lost 2; bases outside the gene matches: 5. In germline, CDR1 is MDHEN, CDR2 SYDVKM. This CDR3 spans 14 amino acids. Sample: PBMCs. This sequence joins TRBV28 and TRBJ2-7; 9 nucleotides align to TRBD1. The source of this sequence is a man between 25 and 39 years old in good health and CMV-seronegative. CDR3 nucleotides: TGTGCCAGCAGGGGGGGGACAGGGACCTACGAGCAGTACTTC. Translated, it gives CASRGGTGTYEQYF.